A selection of T cell receptor beta chains follows, all from one sample in a study of blood T cell repertoires in COVID-19. Clones were sequenced by immunoSEQ multiplex PCR, and TCRdb holds only the in-frame ones, with some missing. The sample shows about 200,000 clones, roughly 88% of them seen only once. The sequenced material came from peripheral blood. These receptors were obtained from a human donor in a cohort sampled during active COVID-19. Each CDR3 is given with its conserved first and last residue. A D gene is named only where the DNA matches it firmly. Size values are once, few and many counts, or a class for expanded clones, and some rows have none.

clone_size,j_call,v_call,d_call,cdr3_aa,cdr3_nt
-,TRBJ1-1,TRBV19,-,CASSIPYKTDMNTEAFF,TGTGCCAGTAGTATTCCCTATAAGACAGACATGAACACTGAAGCTTTCTTT
-,TRBJ2-3,TRBV29-1,TRBD1,CSVGQGQPTDTQYF,TGCAGCGTCGGACAGGGACAGCCCACAGATACGCAGTATTTT
-,TRBJ2-5,TRBV25-1,TRBD1,CASSFRDSQETQYF,TGTGCCAGCAGTTTCCGGGACAGTCAAGAGACCCAGTACTTC
-,TRBJ1-5,TRBV19,-,CASRDSNQPQHF,TGTGCCAGCAGGGATAGCAATCAGCCCCAGCATTTT
-,TRBJ2-3,TRBV9,TRBD1,CASSVTGVWGTDTQYF,TGTGCCAGCAGCGTGACAGGGGTATGGGGCACAGATACGCAGTATTTT
once,TRBJ1-5,TRBV6-6,-,CASSYPQNNQPQHF,TGTGCCAGCAGTTACCCACAGAACAATCAGCCCCAGCATTTT
-,TRBJ1-6,TRBV9,-,CASRSGAHSGNNSPLHF,TGTGCCAGCAGGTCAGGTGCACACAGTGGAAATAATTCACCCCTCCACTTT
once,TRBJ1-2,TRBV27,TRBD1,CASSQTLGGQGQSGLYGYTF,TGTGCCAGCAGCCAAACCCTCGGGGGACAGGGACAGTCGGGCCTCTATGGCTACACCTTC
once,TRBJ2-4,TRBV3-1/TRBV3-2,TRBD1,CASARDREGKNIQYF,TGTGCCAGCGCCCGGGACAGGGAAGGCAAAAACATTCAGTACTTC
-,TRBJ2-3,TRBV28,TRBD1,CASSSLHSDRGPPYFTDTQYF,TGTGCCAGCAGTTCCCTCCACTCGGACAGGGGACCACCTTACTTCACAGATACGCAGTATTTT
-,TRBJ1-1,TRBV2,-,CASARILMNTEAFF,TGTGCCAGCGCCAGGATTCTGATGAACACTGAAGCTTTCTTT
-,TRBJ1-6,TRBV6-1,-,CASSEATWYNSPLHF,TGTGCCAGCAGTGAAGCGACATGGTATAATTCACCCCTCCACTTT
-,TRBJ1-1,TRBV18,TRBD1,CASSSASTGASTEAFF,TGTGCCAGCTCATCAGCTTCGACAGGGGCCAGCACTGAAGCTTTCTTT
-,TRBJ2-2,TRBV9,TRBD2,CASSVVSSGSSGELFF,TGTGCCAGCAGCGTAGTTTCTAGCGGGAGTTCCGGGGAGCTGTTTTTT
-,TRBJ2-7,TRBV28,TRBD2,CASSSGLAGGRSYEQYF,TGTGCCAGCAGCTCCGGACTAGCGGGAGGGCGGTCCTACGAGCAGTACTTC
once,TRBJ1-6,TRBV19,-,CASSPRWATGYFPPLHF,TGTGCCAGTAGTCCTCGATGGGCGACAGGCTACTTTCCACCCCTCCACTTT
-,TRBJ2-5,TRBV7-9,-,CASSYPTGAETQYF,TGTGCCAGCAGCTATCCAACTGGGGCCGAAACCCAGTACTTC
-,TRBJ2-2,TRBV6-1,-,CASSESIGGNTGELFF,TGTGCCAGCAGTGAATCTATAGGGGGGAACACCGGGGAGCTGTTTTTT
-,TRBJ2-2,TRBV7-9,TRBD1,CASRPGQGATGELFF,TGTGCCAGCAGACCCGGGCAGGGGGCCACCGGGGAGCTGTTTTTT
-,TRBJ2-1,TRBV7-8,TRBD2,CASSQSRTSGIAYNEQFF,TGTGCCAGCAGCCAGAGCAGGACTAGCGGAATAGCCTACAATGAGCAGTTCTTC
-,TRBJ1-4,TRBV11-2,-,CASSRDRAEKLFF,TGTGCCAGCTCCCGCGACAGAGCTGAAAAACTGTTTTTT
-,TRBJ1-1,TRBV5-1,TRBD1,CASSLGPTGKTEAFF,TGCGCCAGCAGCTTAGGCCCGACAGGGAAGACTGAAGCTTTCTTT
-,TRBJ1-1,TRBV11-3,-,CASSLFAILAFF,TGTGCCAGCAGCTTATTCGCTATCCTCGCTTTCTTT
-,TRBJ2-5,TRBV6-5,-,CASSYSASQETQYF,TGTGCCAGCAGTTACTCTGCCAGTCAAGAGACCCAGTACTTC
-,TRBJ2-4,TRBV4-2,-,CASSPTDGLPLAKNIQYF,TGTGCCAGCAGCCCCACGGACGGACTACCACTGGCCAAAAACATTCAGTACTTC
-,TRBJ2-1,TRBV2,TRBD2,CASRAGGVYNEQFF,TGTGCCAGCAGAGCGGGAGGGGTTTACAATGAGCAGTTCTTC
-,TRBJ2-1,TRBV5-5,-,CASYTGTRGDEQFF,TGTGCCAGCTATACCGGGACCAGGGGGGATGAGCAGTTCTTC
-,TRBJ1-5,TRBV5-1,-,CASSLGTANQPQHF,TGCGCCAGCAGCTTGGGGACAGCCAATCAGCCCCAGCATTTT
-,TRBJ2-7,TRBV15,-,CATARGSYEQYF,TGTGCCACCGCGAGAGGCTCCTACGAGCAGTACTTC
-,TRBJ1-4,TRBV5-4,-,CASSLEPKEKLFF,TGTGCCAGCAGCTTGGAACCTAAAGAAAAACTGTTTTTT
-,TRBJ2-3,TRBV7-2,TRBD1,CASSVGTEDTQYF,TGTGCCAGCAGCGTAGGGACAGAAGATACGCAGTATTTT